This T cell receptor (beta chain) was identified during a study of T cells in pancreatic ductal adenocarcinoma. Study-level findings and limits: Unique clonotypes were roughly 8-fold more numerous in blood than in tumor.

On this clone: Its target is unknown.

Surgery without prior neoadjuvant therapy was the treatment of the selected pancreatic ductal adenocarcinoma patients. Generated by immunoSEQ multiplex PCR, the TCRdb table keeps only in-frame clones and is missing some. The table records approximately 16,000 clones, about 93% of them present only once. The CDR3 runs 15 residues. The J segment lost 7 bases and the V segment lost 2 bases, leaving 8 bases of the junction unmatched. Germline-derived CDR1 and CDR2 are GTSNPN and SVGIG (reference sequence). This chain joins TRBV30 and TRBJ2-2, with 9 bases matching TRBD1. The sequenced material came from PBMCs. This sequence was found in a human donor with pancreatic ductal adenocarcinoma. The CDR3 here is CAWSSGQGLIGELFF. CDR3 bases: TGTGCCTGGAGTTCGGGACAGGGTTTGATCGGGGAGCTGTTTTTT.